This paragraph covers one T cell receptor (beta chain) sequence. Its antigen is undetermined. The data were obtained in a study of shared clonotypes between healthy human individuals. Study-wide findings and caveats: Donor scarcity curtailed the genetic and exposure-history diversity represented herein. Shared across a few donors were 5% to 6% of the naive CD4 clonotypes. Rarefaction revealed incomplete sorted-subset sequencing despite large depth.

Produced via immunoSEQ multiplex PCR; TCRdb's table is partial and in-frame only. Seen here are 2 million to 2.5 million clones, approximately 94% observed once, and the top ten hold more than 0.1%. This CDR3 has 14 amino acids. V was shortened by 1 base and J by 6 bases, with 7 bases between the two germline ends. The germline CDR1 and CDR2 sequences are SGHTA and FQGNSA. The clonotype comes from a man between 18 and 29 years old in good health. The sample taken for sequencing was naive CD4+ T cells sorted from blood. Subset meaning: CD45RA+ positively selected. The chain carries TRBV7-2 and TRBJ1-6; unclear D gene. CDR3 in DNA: TGTGCCAGCAGCTTAGTCGCGGGTAATTCACCCCTCCACTTT. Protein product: CASSLVAGNSPLHF.